The source of this T cell receptor beta chain is a study of blood T cell repertoires in COVID-19. The germline gives CDR1 KGHDR, CDR2 SFDVKD. The CDR3 is 15 amino acids. Recruits, aged about 18 to 95 years, lived in 24 US areas. Assignments of participants to cohorts depended upon their own reported clinical history. The authors' processing: Scientists estimated how many nucleated cells there were by amplifying reference gene primers. Sequencing used immunoSEQ multiplex PCR; TCRdb keeps in-frame clones, though not all of them. Clone size and V and J calls were adopted from that table, with D and trimming inferred from the DNA. The sample holds approximately 150,000 clones, roughly nine tenths seen once.

The source material was PBMCs or T cells enriched from blood (not recorded which). The clonotype was recovered from a woman between 35 and 50 years old who had been exposed to COVID-19. This chain links TRBV24-1 with TRBJ2-7, with D maybe TRBD1 (9 bases). CDR3 in amino acids: CATPGRDRVSYEQYF. DNA for the CDR3: TGTGCGACCCCCGGGAGGGACAGGGTTTCCTACGAGCAGTACTTC.